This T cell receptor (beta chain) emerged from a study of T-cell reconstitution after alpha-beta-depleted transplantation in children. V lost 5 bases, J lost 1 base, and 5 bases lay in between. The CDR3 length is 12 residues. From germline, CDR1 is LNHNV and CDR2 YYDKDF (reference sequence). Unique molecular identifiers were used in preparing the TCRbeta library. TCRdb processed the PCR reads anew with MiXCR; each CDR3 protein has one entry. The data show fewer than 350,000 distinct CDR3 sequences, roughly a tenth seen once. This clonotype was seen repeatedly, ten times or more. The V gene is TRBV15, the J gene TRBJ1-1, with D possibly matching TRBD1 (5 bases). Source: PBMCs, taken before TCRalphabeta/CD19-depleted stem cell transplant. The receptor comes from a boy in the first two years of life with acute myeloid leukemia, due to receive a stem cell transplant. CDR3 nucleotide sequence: TGTGCCACCAGCGACAGGAACACTGAAGCTTTCTTT. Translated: CATSDRNTEAFF.